This TCR beta chain was documented in a study of memory CD4+ T cells and cytomegalovirus serostatus. There are 14 residues in the CDR3. Per germline, CDR1 SGDLS and CDR2 YYNGEE. V shed 0 bases and J shed 1 base, with 4 bases lying between them. The sort gate was single viable CD3+CD4+CD8-CD45RO+ cells for memory CD4+ T cells. The table came from immunoSEQ multiplex PCR; TCRdb's copy has only in-frame clones and leaves some out. The sample carries 35,000 to 45,000 clones, roughly 77% recorded once. This receptor was taken from an adult in good health and CMV-seronegative. Material: memory CD4+ T cells from blood. The gene calls are TRBV9 and TRBJ2-2; no reliable D call. CDR3 amino acids: CASSVVLNTGELFF. In nucleotides, the CDR3 is TGTGCCAGCAGCGTAGTTTTGAACACCGGGGAGCTGTTTTTT. Looking up the rest from reference TRBV9 and TRBJ2-2 gives the full variable domain: DSGVTQTPKHLITATGQRVTLRCSPRSGDLSVYWYQQSLDQGLQFLIQYYNGEERAKGNILERFSAQQFPDLHSELNLSSLELGDSALYFCASSVVLNTGELFFGEGSRLTVL.